Following are 18 T cell receptor beta chains from one sample sequenced in a study of blood T cells in healthy people across ages. PCR was performed a second time for about 6 to 12 cycles using a sample-barcoded 5' primer and a J-beta primer mix. One entry per CDR3 protein results from TCRdb running MiXCR on the 5' RACE reads. The sample records under 2,000,000 distinct CDR3 sequences, less than 50% being singletons. Input material: blood. Receptors were obtained from a woman between 40 and 50 years old in good health.

The chain joins TRBV18 to TRBJ2-3; 12 bases match TRBD1. CDR3 length: 17 amino acids. The germline CDR1 and CDR2 sequences are KGHSH and LQKENI. V was pared by 3 bases and J by 4 bases, with 8 bases of the junction left unmatched. The CDR3 DNA reads TGTGCCAGCTCACCCCGGGACAGGGGGCTGGGTGCAGATACGCAGTATTTT. It translates to CASSPRDRGLGADTQYF.

CDR3 sequence (DNA): TGTGCCAGTAGTACCGATTCCCCCCTGGCAGGGATAAGGCGAGGCTACACCTTC. As protein: CASSTDSPLAGIRRGYTF. The chain couples TRBV19 to TRBJ1-2; tentatively, D is TRBD1 (5 bases). Trimming removed 4 bases at V and 8 bases at J, with 29 bases between. Germline V gives CDR1 LNHDA, CDR2 SQIVND (reference sequence). CDR3 length: 18 residues.

The chain recombines TRBV7-2 with TRBJ2-5, with TRBD2 matching 8 bases. V dropped 6 bases and J dropped 3; count of bases not matched to a gene: 3. The CDR3 runs 13 residues. The germline V gene has CDR1 SGHTA and CDR2 FQGNSA. This chain's CDR3 is CASRQAGEETQYF. Here the CDR3 DNA reads TGTGCCAGCAGACAAGCGGGGGAAGAGACCCAGTACTTC.

The J gene is TRBJ2-1, the V gene TRBV10-3; TRBD2 matches at 12 bases. V dropped 4 bases and J dropped 8; count of bases not matched to a gene: 3. This CDR3 contains 14 residues. The germline V gene encodes CDR1 ENHRY and CDR2 SYGVKD. This CDR3 reads CAISVGTSGYEQFF. DNA for the CDR3: TGTGCCATCAGTGTCGGGACTAGCGGGTATGAGCAGTTCTTC.

The chain recombines TRBV11-2 with TRBJ2-1, with TRBD2 matching 14 bases. The CDR3 extends over 13 amino acids. V was pared by 11 bases and J by 7 bases, with 4 bases of the junction left unmatched. Germline-derived CDR1 and CDR2 are SGHAT and FQNNGV. The CDR3 nucleotides are TGTGCCGGCCGACTAGCGGGGGGGAATGAGCAGTTCTTC. Translation: CAGRLAGGNEQFF.

J is TRBJ2-1 and V is TRBV20-1; D uncertain. Germline V gives CDR1 DFQATT, CDR2 SNEGSKA (reference sequence). This CDR3 has 15 amino acids. The germline V and J ends were trimmed by 0 bases and 13 bases, with 22 bases remaining between them. The CDR3, as DNA: TGCAGTGCTAGAGAAAGGCAGGTCGGCGCAGAGACCCAGTTCTTC. It encodes CSARERQVGAETQFF.

The chain links TRBV29-1 to TRBJ2-1; 9 bases are a match to TRBD1. V shed 7 bases, J shed 9 bases, and the junction held 10 bases outside the gene matches. The CDR3 has 13 residues. Germline assignment: CDR1 SQVTM and CDR2 ANQGSEA. The CDR3 sequence is CSAGQGGSGEQFF. The CDR3 nucleotides read TGCAGCGCGGGACAGGGCGGTTCGGGTGAGCAGTTCTTC.

The rearrangement joins TRBV6-5 to TRBJ2-7, with D perhaps TRBD2 (5 bases). V was shortened by 5 bases and J by 5 bases, with 10 bases between the two germline ends. This CDR3 is built from 12 residues. Germline CDR1 MNHEY, CDR2 SVGAGI. DNA of the CDR3: TGTGCCAGCAGTGAGAGGGCCCACGAGCAGTACTTC. This translates into CASSERAHEQYF.

The chain is built from TRBV3-1 and TRBJ1-2; D is uncertain. The germline gives CDR1 LGHDT, CDR2 YNNKEL (reference sequence). This CDR3 has 14 amino acids. Trimming removed 3 bases from V and 5 bases from J, with 13 bases in between. The CDR3: CASSHPDLTYGYTF. The CDR3 nucleotides read TGTGCCAGCAGCCACCCAGATCTTACTTATGGCTACACCTTC.

The rearrangement joins TRBV7-9 to TRBJ2-7; TRBD1 or TRBD2 may be the D gene (5 bases each). This CDR3 has 16 residues. In germline, CDR1 is SEHNR, CDR2 FQNEAQ (reference sequence). The V gene lost 3 bases and the J gene lost 3 bases, with 18 bases spanning the gap. CDR3 residues: CASSLGSGTSNYEQYF. CDR3 bases: TGTGCCAGCAGCTTGGGGTCCGGGACCTCAAACTACGAGCAGTACTTC.

V gene TRBV6-6 combines with J gene TRBJ1-5; D is unclear. Germline CDR1 is MNHNY and CDR2 is SVGAGI (reference sequence). V was clipped by 0 bases and J by 5 bases, with 8 bases between them. The CDR3 has 14 residues. The CDR3 DNA follows: TGTGCCAGCAGTTACTCGATCGGGGATCAGCCCCAGCATTTT. Translating gives CASSYSIGDQPQHF.

This sequence joins TRBV29-1 and TRBJ1-4; 7 bases are shared with TRBD1. The CDR3 runs to 13 residues. After removal of 4 bases from V and 8 bases from J, the junction contained 7 bases not matched to a gene. CDR1 and CDR2 (germline): SQVTM, ANQGSEA. The CDR3 DNA reads as TGCAGCGTTGGGGGGGACAGTAAGGAAAAACTGTTTTTT. This codes for CSVGGDSKEKLFF.

This sequence joins TRBV5-1 and TRBJ2-7; a weak D match, TRBD1 (6 bases). The V gene's germline CDR1 is SGHRS and CDR2 YFSETQ. CDR3 length: 16 residues. V lost 5 bases and J 5 bases, leaving 23 bases between the germline ends. The CDR3 region is CASSLTPGHPLDEQYF. The CDR3 DNA reads as TGCGCCAGCAGTTTAACACCGGGACATCCTCTCGACGAGCAGTACTTC.

The chain employs TRBV5-1 and TRBJ1-2; perhaps TRBD1 as D (6 bases). V was clipped by 0 bases and J by 7 bases, with 10 bases between them. Germline CDR1 SGHRS, CDR2 YFSETQ. The CDR3 runs to 13 residues. As DNA, the CDR3 is TGCGCCAGCAGCTTGGGCACAGGGTTTGGCTACACCTTC. Its protein is CASSLGTGFGYTF.

This chain joins TRBV29-1 and TRBJ2-7; 11 nucleotides match TRBD2. The V gene end was trimmed by 4 bases and the J gene end by 0 bases; junction bases not matched to a gene: 8. Germline V gene lookup returns CDR1 SQVTM and CDR2 ANQGSEA. The CDR3 is made up of 16 amino acids. In DNA form, the CDR3 reads TGCAGCGTTGCGTCCGGGACTAGCGGCAGCTCCTACGAGCAGTACTTC. Protein: CSVASGTSGSSYEQYF.

The sample holds one count of this clonotype. The chain links TRBV7-2 to TRBJ1-1; tentatively, D is TRBD1 (5 bases). V lost 5 bases, J lost 6 bases, and 13 bases lay in between. The CDR3 sequence is 13 residues long. Germline V CDR1 and CDR2: SGHTA, FQGNSA. CDR3 sequence reads: CASSRDGAAEAFF. Here the CDR3 DNA reads TGTGCCAGCAGCCGGGACGGAGCCGCTGAAGCTTTCTTT.

This clonotype was seen a few times. J is TRBJ2-4 and V is TRBV27; 9 bases align to TRBD1. The CDR3 is 14 amino acids. Germline lookup yields CDR1 MNHEY and CDR2 SMNVEV (reference sequence). Unmatched junction bases numbered 6, after V lost 5 bases and J lost 7 bases. CDR3 bases: TGTGCCAGCAGTATGGGACAGGGAGGGAACATTCAGTACTTC. It yields the protein CASSMGQGGNIQYF.

There are a few counts of this clonotype. For the CDR3, the DNA is TGCAGCGTTGTAACAGGGAAGGGCTACGAGCAGTACTTC. Amino acids: CSVVTGKGYEQYF. J is TRBJ2-7 and V is TRBV29-1; perhaps TRBD1 as D (6 bases). The CDR3 runs to 13 residues. Trimming pared 4 bases from V and 3 bases from J, leaving 13 bases between. Germline loops: CDR1 SQVTM, CDR2 ANQGSEA.